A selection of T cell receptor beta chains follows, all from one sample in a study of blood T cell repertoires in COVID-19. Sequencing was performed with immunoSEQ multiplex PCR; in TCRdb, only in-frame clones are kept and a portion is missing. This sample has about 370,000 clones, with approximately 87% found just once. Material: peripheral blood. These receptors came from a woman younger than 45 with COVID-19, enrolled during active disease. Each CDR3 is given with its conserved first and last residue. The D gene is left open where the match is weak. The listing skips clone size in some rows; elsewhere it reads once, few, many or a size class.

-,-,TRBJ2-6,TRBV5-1,CASSRGTSGANVLTF,TGCGCCAGCAGCCGCGGGACCTCTGGGGCCAACGTCCTGACTTTC
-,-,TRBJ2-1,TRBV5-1,CASSQRIDQDNEQFF,TGCGCCAGCAGCCAAAGGATTGACCAGGACAATGAGCAGTTCTTC
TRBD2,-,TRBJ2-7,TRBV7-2,CASSLGGLAGDPLRNEQYF,TGTGCCAGCAGCTTAGGGGGACTAGCGGGAGACCCACTGAGGAACGAGCAGTACTTC
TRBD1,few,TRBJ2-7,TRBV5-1,CASSSRQGVNYEQYF,TGCGCCAGCAGCTCCCGACAGGGCGTCAACTACGAGCAGTACTTC
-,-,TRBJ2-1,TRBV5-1,CASSLDGLAHNEQFF,TGCGCCAGCAGCTTGGACGGGTTGGCCCACAATGAGCAGTTCTTC
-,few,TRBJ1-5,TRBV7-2,CASSSTGSWQPQHF,TGTGCCAGCAGCTCCACAGGGTCCTGGCAGCCCCAGCATTTT
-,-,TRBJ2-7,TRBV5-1,CASSLEARTYEQYF,TGCGCCAGCAGCTTGGAAGCCCGAACCTACGAGCAGTACTTC
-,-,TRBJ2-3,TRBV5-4,CASSTEGTTTDTQYF,TGTGCCAGCAGCACCGAGGGTACAACCACAGATACGCAGTATTTT
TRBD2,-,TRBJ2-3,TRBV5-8,CASTRLAELTDTQYF,TGTGCCAGCACAAGACTAGCGGAGTTAACAGATACGCAGTATTTT
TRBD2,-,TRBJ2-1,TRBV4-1,CASSGGLAGAYNEQFF,TGCGCCAGCAGCGGGGGACTAGCGGGAGCCTACAATGAGCAGTTCTTC
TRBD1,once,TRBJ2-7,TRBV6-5,CASRLRDRGYEQYF,TGTGCCAGCAGGCTCCGGGACAGGGGATACGAGCAGTACTTC
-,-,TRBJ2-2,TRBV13,CASRVRVLLDTGELFF,TGTGCCAGCAGAGTGAGGGTGTTGTTAGACACCGGGGAGCTGTTTTTT
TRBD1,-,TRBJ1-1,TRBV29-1,CSVRQGAGNTEAFF,TGCAGCGTCAGACAGGGGGCAGGGAACACTGAAGCTTTCTTT
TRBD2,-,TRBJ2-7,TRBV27,CASSWTSGGTYEQYF,TGTGCCAGCAGTTGGACTAGCGGGGGAACCTACGAGCAGTACTTC
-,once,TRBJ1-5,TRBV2,CASTDRGNQPQHF,TGTGCCAGCACTGACCGAGGCAATCAGCCCCAGCATTTT
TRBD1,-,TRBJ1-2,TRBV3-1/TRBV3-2,CASSSRDRGTSYTF,TGTGCCAGCAGCTCCCGGGACAGGGGAACAAGCTACACCTTC
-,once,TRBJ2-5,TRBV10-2,CASSVAGRETQYF,TGCGCCAGCAGTGTGGCGGGAAGGGAGACCCAGTACTTC
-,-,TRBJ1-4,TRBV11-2,CASSFPGGKEKLFF,TGTGCCAGCAGCTTTCCGGGAGGAAAAGAAAAACTGTTTTTT
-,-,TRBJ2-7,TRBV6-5,CASSSRSSYEQYF,TGTGCCAGCAGTTCCAGGTCGTCCTACGAGCAGTACTTC
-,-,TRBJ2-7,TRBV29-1,CSVRTVSYEQYF,TGCAGCGTCCGAACGGTTTCCTACGAGCAGTACTTC
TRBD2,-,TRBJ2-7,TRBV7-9,CASSLGLAGDEQYF,TGTGCCAGCAGCTTAGGCCTAGCGGGAGACGAGCAGTACTTC
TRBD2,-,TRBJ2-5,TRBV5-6,CASSLAGGSYQETQYF,TGTGCCAGCAGCTTGGCCGGCGGGAGCTACCAAGAGACCCAGTACTTC
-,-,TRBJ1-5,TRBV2,CASSEAIQYQPQHF,TGTGCCAGCAGTGAAGCGATCCAGTATCAGCCCCAGCATTTT
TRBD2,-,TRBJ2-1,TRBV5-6,CASTLTGTISYNEQFF,TGTGCCAGCACCCTAACCGGGACTATCTCCTACAATGAGCAGTTCTTC
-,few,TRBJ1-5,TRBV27,CASSFLGAGNQPQHF,TGTGCCAGCAGTTTCCTAGGGGCCGGCAATCAGCCCCAGCATTTT
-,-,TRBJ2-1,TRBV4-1,CASSHPSPLPWQPSSSNNEQFF,TGCGCCAGCAGCCATCCTTCCCCTCTCCCGTGGCAGCCGAGTAGCTCGAACAATGAGCAGTTCTTC
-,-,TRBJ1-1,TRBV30,CAWSIGAGVYAEAFF,TGTGCCTGGAGTATCGGGGCAGGGGTCTACGCTGAAGCTTTCTTT
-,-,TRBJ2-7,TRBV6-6,CASSFREVEQYF,TGTGCCAGCAGTTTCAGGGAGGTCGAGCAGTACTTC
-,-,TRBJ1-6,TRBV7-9,CASSLGQRTSPLHF,TGTGCCAGCAGCTTAGGACAACGGACTTCGCCCCTCCACTTT
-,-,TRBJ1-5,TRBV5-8,CASSLGQGHNQPQHF,TGTGCCAGCAGCTTGGGGCAGGGGCACAATCAGCCCCAGCATTTT
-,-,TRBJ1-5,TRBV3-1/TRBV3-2,CASSSREGRGNQPQHF,TGTGCCAGCAGCTCGAGGGAAGGACGAGGGAATCAGCCCCAGCATTTT
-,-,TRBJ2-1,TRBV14,CASSQGYTGPYNEQFF,TGTGCCAGCAGCCAAGGTTACACAGGACCCTACAATGAGCAGTTCTTC
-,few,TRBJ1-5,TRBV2,CASSGGQYNQPQHF,TGTGCCAGCAGTGGAGGGCAGTACAATCAGCCCCAGCATTTT
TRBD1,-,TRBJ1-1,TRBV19,CASSPRQGLRTEAFF,TGTGCCAGTAGTCCCAGACAGGGTTTGAGAACTGAAGCTTTCTTT
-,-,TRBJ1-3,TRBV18,CASSAGHSSGNTIYF,TGTGCCAGCTCAGCGGGCCATAGCTCTGGAAACACCATATATTTT
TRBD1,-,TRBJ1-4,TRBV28,CASSETGGFDEKLFF,TGTGCCAGCAGCGAAACAGGGGGCTTTGATGAAAAACTGTTTTTT
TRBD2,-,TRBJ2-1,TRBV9,CASSVVGSGNEQFF,TGTGCCAGCAGCGTAGTTGGTAGCGGGAATGAGCAGTTCTTC
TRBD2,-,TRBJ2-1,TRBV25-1,CASRSGRDNEQFF,TGTGCCAGCAGGAGCGGGAGGGACAATGAGCAGTTCTTC
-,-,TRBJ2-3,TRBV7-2,CASSPSPGDTQYF,TGTGCCAGCAGTCCCTCCCCGGGGGATACGCAGTATTTT
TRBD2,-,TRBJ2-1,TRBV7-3,CASSLGGSNNEQFF,TGTGCCAGCAGCTTAGGCGGGAGCAACAATGAGCAGTTCTTC
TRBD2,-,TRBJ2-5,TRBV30,CAWETSGGGQETQYF,TGTGCCTGGGAGACTAGCGGGGGGGGCCAAGAGACCCAGTACTTC
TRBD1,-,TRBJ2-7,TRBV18,CASSSGQGIHEQYF,TGTGCCAGCTCATCGGGACAGGGGATACACGAGCAGTACTTC
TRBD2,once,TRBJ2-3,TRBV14,CASSQERGTDTQYF,TGTGCCAGCAGCCAAGAGCGGGGGACAGATACGCAGTATTTT
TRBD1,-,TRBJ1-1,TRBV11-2,CASSLAGDRVGTEAFF,TGTGCCAGCAGCTTAGCGGGGGACAGGGTGGGCACTGAAGCTTTCTTT
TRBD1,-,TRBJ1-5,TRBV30,CAWRDRVSNQPQHF,TGTGCCTGGAGGGACAGGGTTAGCAATCAGCCCCAGCATTTT
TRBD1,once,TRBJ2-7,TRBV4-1,CASSPRQGADYEQYF,TGCGCCAGCAGCCCCAGACAGGGGGCGGATTACGAGCAGTACTTC
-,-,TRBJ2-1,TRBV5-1,CASSSDNSAEQFF,TGCGCCAGCAGCTCGGACAACTCCGCTGAGCAGTTCTTC
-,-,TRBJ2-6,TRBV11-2,CASSSGTSGANVLTF,TGTGCCAGCAGCTCAGGGACTTCTGGGGCCAACGTCCTGACTTTC
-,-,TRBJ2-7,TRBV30,CAWSVLQGREGEQYF,TGTGCCTGGAGTGTACTCCAGGGGAGGGAAGGCGAGCAGTACTTC
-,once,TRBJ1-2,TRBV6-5,CASVQIYGYTF,TGTGCCAGCGTACAGATATATGGCTACACCTTC
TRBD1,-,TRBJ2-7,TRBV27,CASSNTGVNSYEQYF,TGTGCCAGCAGTAATACAGGGGTGAACTCCTACGAGCAGTACTTC
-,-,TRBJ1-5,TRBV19,CASSIPVSIQLRSNQPQHF,TGTGCCAGTAGTATCCCCGTCTCAATACAGCTTCGTAGCAATCAGCCCCAGCATTTT
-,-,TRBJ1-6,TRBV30,CACDRLDNSPLHF,TGTGCCTGCGACAGATTGGATAATTCACCCCTCCACTTT
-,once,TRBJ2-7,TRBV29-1,CSVEDSGNSYEQYF,TGCAGCGTTGAAGACTCCGGGAACTCCTACGAGCAGTACTTC
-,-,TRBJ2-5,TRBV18,CASSPPSVETQYF,TGTGCCAGCTCACCCCCCAGTGTGGAGACCCAGTACTTC
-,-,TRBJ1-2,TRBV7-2,CASRQIGWGDYGYTF,TGTGCCAGCAGGCAAATAGGGTGGGGGGACTATGGCTACACCTTC
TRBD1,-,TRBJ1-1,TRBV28,CASSLTQDREAFF,TGTGCCAGCAGTTTAACCCAGGACAGGGAAGCTTTCTTT
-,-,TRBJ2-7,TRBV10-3,CAISEEAVRHEQYF,TGTGCCATCAGTGAGGAGGCAGTCCGGCACGAGCAGTACTTC
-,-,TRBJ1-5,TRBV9,CASSVGPDNSIWPQHF,TGTGCCAGCAGCGTAGGTCCAGATAATAGCATTTGGCCCCAGCATTTT